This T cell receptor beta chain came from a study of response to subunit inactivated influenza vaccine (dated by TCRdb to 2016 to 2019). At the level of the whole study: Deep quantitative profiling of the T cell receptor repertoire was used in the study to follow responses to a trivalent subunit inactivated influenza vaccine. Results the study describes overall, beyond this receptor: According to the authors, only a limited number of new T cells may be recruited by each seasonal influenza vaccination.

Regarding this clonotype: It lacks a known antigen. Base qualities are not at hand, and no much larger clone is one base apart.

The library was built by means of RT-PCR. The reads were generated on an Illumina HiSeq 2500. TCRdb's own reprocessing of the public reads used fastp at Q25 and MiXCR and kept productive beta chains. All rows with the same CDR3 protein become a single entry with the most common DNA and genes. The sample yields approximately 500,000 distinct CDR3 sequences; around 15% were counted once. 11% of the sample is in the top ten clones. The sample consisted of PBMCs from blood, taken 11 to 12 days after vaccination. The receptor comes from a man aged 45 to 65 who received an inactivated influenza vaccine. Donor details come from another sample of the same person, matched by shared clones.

The DNA sequence follows: TGCGCCAGCAGCCAAGGGTTCCGTGACAATGAGCAGTTCTTC. Its protein product is CASSQGFRDNEQFF. This chain is built from TRBV4-1 and TRBJ2-1; the D gene cannot be named for sure. The germline V gene gives CDR1 as MGHRA and CDR2 as YSYEKL. Measured from the cysteine to the phenylalanine, the CDR3 is 14 residues long. The read is trimmed to its CDR3 DNA, 42 bases read in frame from base 1. Deletion took 1 base off V and 5 bases off J, with a span of 9 bases between the germline ends.